This T cell receptor (beta chain) is from a study of blood T cells in healthy people across ages (dated by TCRdb to between 2015 and 2016). Describing the broader study: In model experiments, template switching captured roughly one uniquely barcoded TCR beta cDNA molecule for every two T cells. Four age groups were formed from the donors: young (average about 17 years), middle-aged (approximately 42), aged (under 70) and long-lived (less than 85). For two donors (one aged 18 to 29 and one aged 80 or older), the study analyzed two additional independent replicas of 1 million unique cDNA reads from the same blood draw. Age-related changes in TCR beta repertoire diversity were measured in the study by deep sequencing normalized with unique cDNA molecular identifiers. To avoid experimental bias, donors of different ages were distributed randomly across sequencing lanes. Results and caveats for the whole study, not just this receptor: As age increased, observed TCR beta diversity per million T cells dropped in a roughly linear way, and a significant reduction was already evident by age 40. Observed TCR beta diversity correlated strongly with the percentage of naive T cells measured by flow cytometry. Compared with the aged group, the long-lived group had more naive CD4+ T cells, fewer expanded clones and increased TCR diversity, suggesting age selection. Bulk unsorted PBMC profiling prevented conclusive comparison of naive and antigen-experienced compartments. Estimates of total diversity based on one million sequenced T cells were considered lower bounds and underestimates. The CMV infection status of donors was not known, potentially confounding age-related changes in expanded clonotypes.

The library was produced with 5' RACE. The instrument was an Illumina HiSeq 2500. The second PCR ran for roughly 6 to 11 cycles and used a J-beta primer mix along with a sample-barcoded 5' primer. A template-switch 5' adaptor carrying 12 random nucleotides introduced a unique molecular identifier onto each TCR beta cDNA molecule. Each sample yielded at least 2.5 million CDR3-containing paired-end reads. First-strand cDNA was synthesized from all RNA with the Mint cDNA synthesis kit, primed by a TRBC-specific oligonucleotide. Following uracil-DNA glycosylase treatment, all cDNA underwent a first 18-cycle PCR with the universal primers M1SS and BC2_uni_R. Regarding the original processing steps: Each sample was normalized by randomly selecting 1 million high-quality reads, each carrying a distinct molecular identifier. Instead of being binned into consensus sequences, reads that shared molecular identifiers were thrown out. CDR3 identification, clonotype clustering and error correction used MiTCR with a Q25 quality threshold and the strictest error-elimination algorithm. A nonparametric unseen species model using Euler transformation provided a lower-bound estimate of total TCR beta diversity. TCRdb applied fastp at Q25 and MiXCR to the public reads, then kept only in-frame beta chains. All rows with the same CDR3 protein become a single entry with the most common DNA and genes. TCRdb's processing, not the authors', yielded these V and J calls. The sample includes 800,000 or so distinct CDR3 sequences, with about 62% observed a single time. The top ten hold about a quarter of the sample.

The approximately 39 donors, aged about 6 to 95 years, were systemically healthy Caucasian individuals from Russia. Approximately 11 milliliters of peripheral blood were drawn from each donor into EDTA-treated Vacutainer tubes. Ficoll-Paque density-gradient centrifugation was used to isolate PBMCs, with at least 7 million per sample. Total RNA, at least 6 micrograms per sample, was extracted from PBMCs with Trizol reagent. For every donor, an aliquot of PBMCs went through flow cytometry to measure the percentages of naive CD45RAhigh/CD27high T cells. CDR1 and CDR2 are drawn from the germline V gene: SGHRS, YFSETQ. The CDR3 runs 15 residues from the cysteine to the phenylalanine. CDR3 DNA is the only sequence kept; it has 45 bases, read in frame from the first base. Trimming accounts for 5 bases at V and 3 bases at J, while the number of junction bases matched to no gene is 10. In regard to this clonotype: Its recognized antigen is unknown. No base-level quality is on record; no much larger clone is a single base apart.

The TCR originated in a man aged 25-45 years in good health. Recombination joined TRBV5-1 with TRBJ1-1, with TRBD1 matching 7 junction bases. The sequenced material came from blood. DNA sequence: TGCGCCAGCAGTCAAGGAGGGGGCATGGACACTGAAGCTTTCTTT. Translated, this gives CASSQGGGMDTEAFF.